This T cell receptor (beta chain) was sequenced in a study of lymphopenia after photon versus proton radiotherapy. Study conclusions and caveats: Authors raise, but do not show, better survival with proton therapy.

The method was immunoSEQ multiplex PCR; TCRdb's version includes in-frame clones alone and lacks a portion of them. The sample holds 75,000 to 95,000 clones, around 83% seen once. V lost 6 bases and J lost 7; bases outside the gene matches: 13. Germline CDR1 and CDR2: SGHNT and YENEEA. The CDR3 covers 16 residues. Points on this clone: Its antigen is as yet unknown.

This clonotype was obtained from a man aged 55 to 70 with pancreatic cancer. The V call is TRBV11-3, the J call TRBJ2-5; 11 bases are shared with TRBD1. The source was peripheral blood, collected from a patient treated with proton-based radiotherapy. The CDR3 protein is CASSPGRTGGSGTQYF. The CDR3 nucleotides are TGTGCCAGCAGTCCAGGGCGGACAGGGGGCTCGGGGACCCAGTACTTC.